Given below is one T cell receptor beta chain in context. Its specificity is unknown. This sample was included in a study of a mutant IDH1 vaccine in newly diagnosed glioma. Across the whole study: The patients received vaccinations eight times, in weeks 1, 3, 5, 7, 11, 15, 19 and 23. Patients received vaccination from 4-6 weeks after radiotherapy alone, or with temozolomide cycles. Patients got radiotherapy, temozolomide, or both beforehand, and most got both.

Repertoires were generated with immunoSEQ multiplex PCR, while TCRdb's copy carries only in-frame clones and drops some. This sample has 50,000 to 55,000 clones, with roughly 78% found just once. This sample's time point: week 5, during vaccination. Doses comprised 300 ug of mutant IDH1 20-mer peptide each, plus topical imiquimod. CDR3 length: 10 residues. V lost 3 bases and J 8 bases, leaving 7 bases between the germline ends. Germline CDR1 reads DFQATT; CDR2 reads SNEGSKA (reference sequence). The receptor's source is a man aged 45-65 years with glioma. The specimen was PBMCs, collected from a glioma patient whose treatment included an IDH1 peptide vaccine. The chain uses TRBV20-1 and TRBJ1-2; D ambiguous. CDR3 loop: CSASPEGYTF. The CDR3 nucleotides are TGCAGTGCTAGCCCCGAGGGCTACACCTTC.